The 27 T cell receptor beta chains given below trace back to one sample, sequenced in a study of cytomegalovirus exposure and HLA in healthy donors (dated by TCRdb to about 2017). Library generation was performed with the immunoSEQ multiplex PCR assay. For the multiplex PCR, a mixture combining 60 forward primers for TCR Vbeta segments and 13 reverse primers for TCR Jbeta segments was used. TCRdb re-hosts the immuneACCESS table, in-frame sequences only. Its copies lack some clones; in the studies checked, an unresolved V gene accounts for under half of them, and the cause for the rest is not known. This sample has about 160,000 clones in its table, and around four fifths of those were observed once. Of the sample, around 1.3% is held by the ten largest clones. Material: PBMCs. The source is a young woman in good health and CMV-seronegative.

The V call is TRBV6-1, the J call TRBJ1-5; perhaps TRBD1 as D (6 bases). V shed 4 bases and J shed 0 bases, with 13 bases lying between them. Germline V lookup: CDR1 MNHNS, CDR2 SASEGT. This CDR3 is 16 amino acids long. The CDR3 nucleotides are TGTGCCAGCAGTGCAACCAGGGGTCCTAGCAATCAGCCCCAGCATTTT. This encodes CASSATRGPSNQPQHF.

The chain uses TRBV19 and TRBJ1-5; tentatively, D is TRBD1 (6 bases). The germline gives CDR1 LNHDA, CDR2 SQIVND (reference sequence). CDR3 size: 16 residues. V was shortened by 0 bases and J by 6 bases, with 15 bases between the two germline ends. The CDR3 coding sequence is TGTGCCAGTAGTATAGATAACAGGGCTTATCGTCAGCCCCAGCATTTT. As protein: CASSIDNRAYRQPQHF.

This clone has more than one count but fewer than ten. The chain is built from TRBV5-6 and TRBJ1-1; weak D call: TRBD1 (6 bases). CDR3 size: 15 residues. V was clipped by 0 bases and J by 5 bases, with 14 bases between them. The germline V gene encodes CDR1 SGHDT and CDR2 YYEEEE. As DNA, the CDR3 is TGTGCCAGCAGCTTGGCCGGGGGGCAGGGGACTGAAGCTTTCTTT. Its translation: CASSLAGGQGTEAFF. The variable domain in full, completed from reference TRBV5-6 and TRBJ1-1, reads DAGVTQSPTHLIKTRGQQVTLRCSPKSGHDTVSWYQQALGQGPQFIFQYYEEEERQRGNFPDRFSGHQFPNYSSELNVNALLLGDSALYLCASSLAGGQGTEAFFGQGTRLTVV.

The DNA for the CDR3 is TGTGCCAGCAGTTACCGGGGAGCCTACAATGAGCAGTTCTTC. Its protein is CASSYRGAYNEQFF. The V call is TRBV6-7, the J call TRBJ2-1; TRBD2 is a possible D gene (5 bases). TRBV6-7 carries the ORF label, with uncertain function. This CDR3 contains 14 residues. V gave up 2 bases and J gave up 2 bases, with 7 bases separating them.

The genes are TRBV11-3 and TRBJ2-3; 15 bases are a match to TRBD2. With V trimmed by 5 bases and J by 8 bases, 8 bases remained unmatched. This CDR3 is 16 amino acids long. Germline V gives CDR1 SGHNT, CDR2 YENEEA. The CDR3 region is CASSPGLAGGLATQYF. CDR3 in DNA: TGTGCCAGCAGCCCCGGACTAGCGGGGGGGCTGGCTACGCAGTATTTT.

With respect to this clone: The sample holds other DNA sequences that translate to the same CDR3. The chain couples TRBV7-2 to TRBJ2-1; D perhaps matches TRBD2 (6 bases). The CDR3 is made up of 12 amino acids. Germline values: CDR1 SGHTA, CDR2 FQGNSA. V lost 5 bases to trimming and J lost 11 bases, with 13 bases between them. The CDR3 spells CASSVDRTKQFF. The CDR3 region has the DNA TGTGCCAGCAGCGTAGATAGGACTAAGCAGTTCTTC.

The chain couples TRBV5-1 to TRBJ2-7; 10 nucleotides agree with TRBD2. The CDR3 covers 15 residues. J was trimmed by 5 bases and V by 4 bases; bases with no gene match: 9. Looked up from germline, CDR1 is SGHRS and CDR2 is YFSETQ. CDR3 DNA sequence: TGCGCCAGCAGCACTCTAGGGACTAGCGTTAACGAGCAGTACTTC. Protein product: CASSTLGTSVNEQYF.

The rearrangement joins TRBV6-6 to TRBJ1-1; a weak D match, TRBD1 (5 bases). Trimming shortened V by 2 bases and J by 0 bases, and 7 bases separated the two germline ends. Germline CDR1 reads MNHNY; CDR2 reads SVGAGI (reference sequence). This CDR3 region has 14 residues. CDR3 DNA: TGTGCCAGCAGTTACCAAGGGGTGAACACTGAAGCTTTCTTT. It yields the protein CASSYQGVNTEAFF.

V usage is TRBV6-6 and J usage is TRBJ1-1; D not certain. Per the germline V gene, CDR1 is MNHNY and CDR2 is SVGAGI (reference sequence). Trimming removed 5 bases from V and 1 base from J, with 8 bases in between. The CDR3 covers 13 residues. Here the CDR3 reads CASSPLSNTEAFF. CDR3 sequence (DNA): TGTGCCAGCAGTCCCCTTTCGAACACTGAAGCTTTCTTT.

The table lists this clone with a few counts. This CDR3 reads CASTLDYLSTEAFF. In nucleotides, the CDR3 is TGCGCCAGCACCCTCGACTACCTCAGCACTGAAGCTTTCTTT. The genes are TRBV5-1 and TRBJ1-1; D gene unclear. V lost 6 bases and J 4 bases, leaving 16 bases between the germline ends. The CDR3 runs to 14 residues. The V gene's germline CDR1 is SGHRS and CDR2 YFSETQ.

In its sample, this clone was seen once. The chain combines TRBV7-3 with TRBJ2-3, with 8 bases identical to TRBD2. Germline V gene lookup returns CDR1 SGHTA and CDR2 FQGTGA. The CDR3 covers 15 residues. Trimming took 1 base from V and 4 from J; bases not matched to a gene: 4. CDR3 sequence reads: CASSLMASGPDTQYF. Here the CDR3 DNA reads TGTGCCAGCAGCTTAATGGCTAGCGGGCCAGATACGCAGTATTTT.

The V gene is TRBV30, the J gene TRBJ2-1; a possible D gene is TRBD1 (5 bases). This CDR3 spans 11 amino acids. Trimming stripped 5 bases from V and 8 bases from J, with 10 bases between. CDR1 GTSNPN and CDR2 SVGIG come from the germline V gene (reference sequence). The CDR3 protein is CAWGAMHEQFF. CDR3 DNA sequence: TGTGCCTGGGGGGCTATGCATGAGCAGTTCTTC.

V usage is TRBV5-5 and J usage is TRBJ1-4; possibly TRBD1 for D (6 bases). V lost 3 bases and J lost 2, with 14 bases in between. CDR3 length equals 16 residues. Germline CDR1 SGHKS, CDR2 YYEKEE (reference sequence). The CDR3 protein is CASSYLRGGTNEKLFF. The CDR3 DNA reads TGTGCCAGCAGCTATCTCAGGGGTGGGACTAATGAAAAACTGTTTTTT.

This clone was seen more than once but under ten times. The rearrangement uses TRBV11-2 and TRBJ2-3; 9 positions agree with TRBD1. Trimming took 5 bases from V and 4 from J; bases not matched to a gene: 13. The CDR3 loop spans 17 amino acids. Per germline, CDR1 SGHAT and CDR2 FQNNGV. CDR3 region: CASSRTNRQGGPDTQYF. Here the CDR3 DNA reads TGTGCCAGCAGCCGAACAAACAGACAGGGGGGGCCAGATACGCAGTATTTT.

J is TRBJ2-3 and V is TRBV7-2; TRBD2 matches 9 bases. This CDR3 has 18 residues. V shed 1 base, J shed 4 bases, and the junction held 12 bases outside the gene matches. Germline assignment: CDR1 SGHTA and CDR2 FQGNSA. The CDR3, as DNA: TGTGCCAGCAGCTTAGGACTAGCGGTCTCACATAGGGCAGATACGCAGTATTTT. This sequence encodes CASSLGLAVSHRADTQYF.

This chain connects TRBV2 to TRBJ1-4; TRBD1 is a possible D gene (5 bases). The CDR3 has 14 amino acids. Germline CDR1 reads SNHLY; CDR2 reads FYNNEI. V lost 7 bases, J lost 6 bases, and 15 bases lay in between. CDR3 DNA sequence: TGTGCCAGCATTGGGAGGGAAGGGGATGAAAAACTGTTTTTT. Protein sequence: CASIGREGDEKLFF.

CDR3 amino acids: CASTSGLRSAPLHF. The CDR3 region has the DNA TGTGCCAGCACCTCGGGACTGCGAAGTGCACCCCTCCACTTT. The chain uses TRBV7-9 and TRBJ1-6, with D possibly matching TRBD1 (5 bases). V dropped 7 bases and J dropped 11 bases, with 18 bases sitting between them. The CDR3 extends over 14 amino acids. CDR1 is SEHNR and CDR2 is FQNEAQ in the germline V gene (reference sequence). Full variable domain (outside the CDR3, taken from reference TRBV7-9 and TRBJ1-6): DTGVSQNPRHKITKRGQNVTFRCDPISEHNRLYWYRQTLGQGPEFLTYFQNEAQLEKSRLLSDRFSAERPKGSFSTLEIQRTEQGDSAMYLCASTSGLRSAPLHFGNGTRLTVT.

The V call is TRBV5-1, the J call TRBJ2-3; D uncertain. CDR3 length: 14 amino acids. CDR1 and CDR2 from the germline V gene are SGHRS and YFSETQ. V shed 0 bases and J shed 4 bases, with 9 bases lying between them. CDR3 loop: CASSLGAVSDTQYF. The CDR3 bases are TGCGCCAGCAGCTTGGGGGCTGTCTCAGATACGCAGTATTTT.

This chain joins TRBV13 and TRBJ2-4; the match to TRBD2 covers 8 bases. This CDR3 is 16 amino acids long. J was trimmed by 7 bases and V by 5 bases; bases with no gene match: 13. Germline V gives CDR1 PRHDT, CDR2 FYEKMQ (reference sequence). Here the CDR3 reads CASSPRLGGGLNIQYF. CDR3 bases: TGTGCCAGCAGCCCGAGGTTAGGCGGGGGGTTGAACATTCAGTACTTC.

The V gene is TRBV7-9, the J gene TRBJ2-7; TRBD2 aligns across 16 bases. This CDR3 comprises 17 residues. Germline CDR1 SEHNR, CDR2 FQNEAQ (reference sequence). With V trimmed by 6 bases and J by 3 bases, 8 bases remained unmatched. The CDR3 loop reads CASRTSGTSGGVYEQYF. The CDR3 DNA sequence: TGTGCCAGCAGAACGTCCGGGACTAGCGGGGGGGTCTACGAGCAGTACTTC.

The rearrangement joins TRBV7-9 to TRBJ1-1; D unresolved. Trimming pared 5 bases from V and 7 bases from J, leaving 8 bases between. Per the germline V gene, CDR1 is SEHNR and CDR2 is FQNEAQ (reference sequence). CDR3 size: 11 residues. CDR3 protein: CASSAQIEAFF. In DNA, the CDR3 is TGTGCCAGCAGCGCTCAGATTGAAGCTTTCTTT.

The chain recombines TRBV5-1 with TRBJ1-1, with 7 bases aligning to TRBD1. CDR1 and CDR2 from the germline V gene are SGHRS and YFSETQ. The CDR3 contains 12 residues. Trimming at V came to 4 bases and at J to 8 bases, leaving 5 bases not matched to a gene. The CDR3: CASSPEQGEAFF. The CDR3 DNA follows: TGCGCCAGCAGCCCAGAACAGGGGGAAGCTTTCTTT.

This clone showed up just a few times. J is TRBJ2-6 and V is TRBV7-9; tentatively, D is TRBD2 (5 bases). The germline V gene has CDR1 SEHNR and CDR2 FQNEAQ (reference sequence). The CDR3 runs 15 residues. Deletions cut 1 base from V and 1 base from J, with 5 bases between. The CDR3, as DNA: TGTGCCAGCAGCTTAGGAGGGTCTGGGGCCAACGTCCTGACTTTC. As protein: CASSLGGSGANVLTF.

V and J are TRBV5-1 and TRBJ1-1, with TRBD1 identical over 9 bases. CDR3 length equals 14 residues. Trimming removed 3 bases from V and 9 bases from J; junction bases left unmatched: 9. Germline V lookup: CDR1 SGHRS, CDR2 YFSETQ. DNA of the CDR3: TGCGCCAGCAGCTCGGGGGGACAGGGAACAAAAGCTTTCTTT. Translating gives CASSSGGQGTKAFF.

This clone was observed a handful of times. In nucleotides, the CDR3 is TGTGCCAGCACCCCCCGGGACAACTCTGGGGCCAACGTCCTGACTTTC. Amino acids: CASTPRDNSGANVLTF. The chain carries TRBV2 and TRBJ2-6, with TRBD1 as a possible D gene (6 bases). The germline V gene has CDR1 SNHLY and CDR2 FYNNEI. The V end was cut by 7 bases, the J end by 0 bases, with 13 bases between. This CDR3 has 16 amino acids.

V gene TRBV27 combines with J gene TRBJ2-1; tentative D call: TRBD2 (5 bases). CDR1 is MNHEY, CDR2 SMNVEV, per germline (reference sequence). V was clipped by 5 bases and J by 7 bases, with 18 bases between them. The CDR3 is made up of 15 amino acids. CDR3 nucleotides: TGTGCCAGCAGTCTGATTCGGAGTGGAGGTAATGAGCAGTTCTTC. The encoded protein is CASSLIRSGGNEQFF.

The J gene is TRBJ2-5, the V gene TRBV6-1, with D possibly being TRBD1 (5 bases). Between the trimmed V and J ends, which lost 5 bases and 5 bases, there was a span of 9 bases. The CDR3 sequence is 12 residues long. The germline CDR1 and CDR2 sequences are MNHNS and SASEGT. The CDR3 protein is CASSYKGETQYF. DNA for the CDR3: TGTGCCAGCAGTTATAAGGGGGAGACCCAGTACTTC.